This is a list of T cell receptor beta chains from one sample in a study of neurological immune-mediated disorders. TCRdb recomputed calls from the 5' RACE reads with MiXCR, one row per CDR3 protein. The sample shows under 100,000 distinct CDR3 sequences, 4.3% of them seen only once. Sequenced input: PBMCs. These receptor sequences come from an older woman with multiple sclerosis. Each CDR3 is given with its conserved first and last residue. D genes are given only for firm matches. Expanded clones get a size class; other rows say once, few or many, or leave the size out.

V gene	J gene	clone size	D gene	CDR3 DNA	CDR3 protein
TRBV6-5	TRBJ2-7	many	TRBD1	TGTGCCAGCAGATTGGGACAGGGCGGCGGGGAGCAGTACTTC	CASRLGQGGGEQYF
TRBV5-1	TRBJ2-3	many	NA	TGCGCCAGCAGCTTGGGGGACCCCGACACAGATACGCAGTATTTT	CASSLGDPDTDTQYF
TRBV5-1	TRBJ2-7	many	NA	TGCGCCAGCGCCCTGGTCGTCTTGCCCTACGAGCAGTACTTC	CASALVVLPYEQYF
TRBV29-1	TRBJ2-1	many	TRBD2	TGCAGCGTCCCCCCCGGGACTAGCGGGGGCAATGAGCAGTTCTTC	CSVPPGTSGGNEQFF
TRBV7-2	TRBJ2-3	many	NA	TGTGCCAGCAGCTTAGATCAGGCTATACGCACAGATACGCAGTATTTT	CASSLDQAIRTDTQYF
TRBV10-3	TRBJ2-7	many	TRBD1	TGTGCCATCAGTGAACAGGGACAGGGCTACGAGCAGTACTTC	CAISEQGQGYEQYF
TRBV4-2	TRBJ2-1	many	TRBD2	TGTGCCAGCAGCCAGACCGGGGGGTCATCCAACAATGAGCAGTTCTTC	CASSQTGGSSNNEQFF
TRBV7-9	TRBJ2-3	many	NA	TGTGCCAGCAGCTCGTTGGGGAGTGGTGATACGCAGTATTTT	CASSSLGSGDTQYF
TRBV20-1	TRBJ1-5	many	NA	TGCAGTGCTCCTCCGGGACGGCGAGGAGGCAGCAATCAGCCCCAGCATTTT	CSAPPGRRGGSNQPQHF
TRBV20-1	TRBJ2-2	many	NA	TGCAGTGCTAGGACCGACACCGGGGAGCTGTTTTTT	CSARTDTGELFF
TRBV10-3	TRBJ2-4	NA	TRBD2	TGTGCCATCAGTGAGTCAGGGGCTAGCGGGGGGCCAGGAAACATTCAGTACTTC	CAISESGASGGPGNIQYF
TRBV9	TRBJ1-5	many	NA	TGTGCCAGCAGCGCGGTGACCAATCAGCCCCAGCATTTT	CASSAVTNQPQHF
TRBV5-1	TRBJ2-5	many	TRBD2	TGCGCCAGCAGCTCCCCCGGGGGGGGAGAGACCCAGTACTTC	CASSSPGGGETQYF
TRBV7-9	TRBJ2-7	many	TRBD1	TGTGCCAGCAGCTCACAGGGGGAAGACTACGAGCAGTACTTC	CASSSQGEDYEQYF
TRBV15	TRBJ2-2	NA	TRBD1	TGTGCCACCAGCAGAGACAGGGGGCGGTCCGGGGAGCTGTTTTTT	CATSRDRGRSGELFF
TRBV12-3/TRBV12-4	TRBJ2-3	many	TRBD2	TGTGCCAGCAGTCTTCGACTAGCGGGGGGCCCTAGCACAGATACGCAGTATTTT	CASSLRLAGGPSTDTQYF
TRBV5-1	TRBJ2-1	many	TRBD2	TGCGCCAGCAGCTACGGACTAGTTCTAGACAATGAGCAGTTCTTC	CASSYGLVLDNEQFF
TRBV7-2	TRBJ1-2	many	NA	TGTGCCAGCAGCGAACCGGGGGGGCGCTACTATGGCTACACCTTC	CASSEPGGRYYGYTF
TRBV10-3	TRBJ1-6	many	NA	TGTGCCATCAGTGAGGCAGGGCCGGATTCACCCCTCCACTTT	CAISEAGPDSPLHF
TRBV20-1	TRBJ1-4	many	NA	TGCAGTGCTACCCCCAGCCGGGGGCTGAATGAAAAACTGTTTTTT	CSATPSRGLNEKLFF
TRBV2	TRBJ1-2	many	TRBD1	TGTGCCAGCAGTGGTGACAGGGGGCCTAGCTATGGCTACACCTTC	CASSGDRGPSYGYTF
TRBV4-2	TRBJ2-3	many	NA	TGTGCCAGCAGCCAGATGCACGACACAGATACGCAGTATTTT	CASSQMHDTDTQYF
TRBV29-1	TRBJ1-2	many	NA	TGCAGCGTTGGGGACTTCAATGGCTACACCTTC	CSVGDFNGYTF
TRBV5-1	TRBJ2-2	many	NA	TGCGCCAGCAGCGCGGATGGGATGGCCGGGGAGCTGTTTTTT	CASSADGMAGELFF
TRBV12-3/TRBV12-4	TRBJ1-6	many	NA	TGTGCCAGCAGCCCACCCGGGATTATGACACCCCACTTT	CASSPPGIMTPHF
TRBV4-1	TRBJ2-7	many	NA	TGCGCCAGCAGCCAAGATGGCAGGGGCTCCTACGAGCAGTACTTC	CASSQDGRGSYEQYF
TRBV6-4	TRBJ2-2	NA	NA	TGTGCCAGCAGTTCCCAGGGGTTGAACACCGGGGAGCTGTTTTTT	CASSSQGLNTGELFF
TRBV11-2	TRBJ2-7	many	NA	TGTGCCAGCAGCGCCGCCGCTAAGGAGCAGTACTTC	CASSAAAKEQYF
TRBV5-1	TRBJ1-1	many	NA	TGCGCCAGCAGCTTGCAGGCTTCTCTCACTGAAGCTTTCTTT	CASSLQASLTEAFF
TRBV4-1	TRBJ1-2	many	NA	TGCGCCAGCAGCCTGGGGGGGGGGGCGGCTGGCTACACCTTC	CASSLGGGAAGYTF
TRBV24-1	TRBJ2-3	many	TRBD2	TGTGCCACCGGCGGGGGGGCGACAGATACGCAGTATTTT	CATGGGATDTQYF
TRBV7-2	TRBJ2-3	many	TRBD2	TGTGCCAGCGAGCGGGGGGTAGATACGCAGTATTTT	CASERGVDTQYF
TRBV14	TRBJ2-1	many	TRBD2	TGTGCCAGCAGCCAAGACCTATTGAGCGGGGGCACCTACAATGAGCAGTTCTTC	CASSQDLLSGGTYNEQFF
TRBV5-6	TRBJ2-5	many	NA	TGTGCCAGCAGCTTGGCCCCGACTAGTCCGGAGACCCAGTACTTC	CASSLAPTSPETQYF
TRBV12-3/TRBV12-4	TRBJ1-1	many	NA	TGTGCCGCCGCCACGAACACTGAAGCTTTCTTT	CAAATNTEAFF
TRBV29-1	TRBJ1-2	many	NA	TGCAGCGCCCTTCCAGCAGGGGCCGAATATGGCTACACCTTC	CSALPAGAEYGYTF
TRBV5-1	TRBJ2-7	many	NA	TGCGCCAGCAGCTGGGGAGGCGGGGAGCTTGGAGCCTACGAGCAGTACTTC	CASSWGGGELGAYEQYF
TRBV7-9	TRBJ2-3	NA	TRBD2	TGTGCCAGCAGCCAAACTAGCGGCAGCACAGATACGCAGTATTTT	CASSQTSGSTDTQYF
TRBV4-2	TRBJ1-4	NA	NA	TGTGCCAGCAGCCAAGCGCAGGCAACTAATGAAAAACTGTTTTTT	CASSQAQATNEKLFF
TRBV20-1	TRBJ2-2	many	TRBD2	TGCAGTGCAAACCCGAGCGGGAGGTGGACCGGGGAGCTGTTTTTT	CSANPSGRWTGELFF
TRBV12-3/TRBV12-4	TRBJ2-5	many	TRBD2	TGTGCCAGCAGCCTCGGGACTAAGGGGACCCAGTACTTC	CASSLGTKGTQYF
TRBV25-1	TRBJ2-1	many	TRBD1	TGTGCCAGCAGTGAAACAGGACAGGGGGCCTATGAGCAGTTCTTC	CASSETGQGAYEQFF
TRBV29-1	TRBJ1-2	many	NA	TGCAGCACCCGAGGGGCGGGAAATAACTATGGCTACACCTTC	CSTRGAGNNYGYTF
TRBV27	TRBJ2-1	many	TRBD1	TGTGCCAGCAAATTCCGCGCCCGGGACAGGGGAGTCCATGAGCAGTTCTTC	CASKFRARDRGVHEQFF
TRBV5-1	TRBJ1-1	many	NA	TGCGCCAGCAGCTTGGCCCCGGGGGCGAACACTGAAGCTTTCTTT	CASSLAPGANTEAFF
TRBV5-1	TRBJ1-5	many	NA	TGCGCCAGCAGCTTGGAATCGATTTCTCAGCCCCAGCATTTT	CASSLESISQPQHF
TRBV6-5	TRBJ2-7	many	TRBD1	TGTGCCAGCAGTACCCGACAGGGTAACGAGCAGTACTTC	CASSTRQGNEQYF
TRBV12-3/TRBV12-4	TRBJ1-4	many	TRBD1	TGTGCCAGCACCCCCCAGGGGGCCACAACTAATGAAAAACTGTTTTTT	CASTPQGATTNEKLFF
TRBV7-2	TRBJ1-3	many	NA	TGTGCCAGCAGCCCGGGGTCGGGGGTAGGAAACACCATATATTTT	CASSPGSGVGNTIYF
TRBV6-5	TRBJ2-1	few	NA	TGTGCCAGCAGGGGCGTAGAGCAGTTCTTC	CASRGVEQFF
TRBV20-1	TRBJ2-3	many	NA	TGCAGTGCTAGAGTTTTAGGGAACACAGATACGCAGTATTTT	CSARVLGNTDTQYF
TRBV7-2	TRBJ2-3	many	TRBD2	TGTGCCAGCAGCCCGCGATTACTAGCGGGGGGCCAAGATACGCAGTATTTT	CASSPRLLAGGQDTQYF
TRBV5-3	TRBJ1-3	NA	TRBD1	TGTGCCAGAAGCCGTCCCGGGACAGGGTTTCGAAACACCATATATTTT	CARSRPGTGFRNTIYF
TRBV11-2	TRBJ1-3	many	NA	TGTGCCAGCAGCTTAGGGGGCACTGGAAACACCATATATTTT	CASSLGGTGNTIYF
TRBV5-1	TRBJ2-3	many	NA	TGCGCCAGCAGCCCCCTGAGCACAGATACGCAGTATTTT	CASSPLSTDTQYF
TRBV15	TRBJ1-2	many	TRBD1	TGTGCCACCAGCAGAGGGACAGGTTACTATGGCTACACCTTC	CATSRGTGYYGYTF
TRBV14	TRBJ1-1	many	NA	TGTGCCAGCAGCCAAGAGTTAAGAGTAGAAGCTTTCTTT	CASSQELRVEAFF
TRBV3-1	TRBJ1-1	many	NA	TGTGCCAGCAGCCAAAGTCAGGGCAGGAACACTGAAGCTTTCTTT	CASSQSQGRNTEAFF
TRBV12-3/TRBV12-4	TRBJ1-5	many	NA	TGTGCCAGCAGTTTAGCGTTAGTGGGAGATCAGCCCCAGCATTTT	CASSLALVGDQPQHF